The next 2 T cell receptor beta chains were all read from a single sample in a study of blood T cells in healthy people across ages. A sample-barcoded 5' primer and a J-beta primer mix were used in a second PCR of about 7 to 12 cycles. Each CDR3 protein gets one entry after TCRdb re-called the 5' RACE reads with MiXCR. This sample has hundreds of thousands of distinct CDR3 sequences; 45% to 70% occur once, and the top ten carry roughly 24%. Source material: blood. These receptors were taken from a middle-aged man in good health.

The CDR3 protein is CASSPTSGSMYEQFF. CDR3 DNA sequence: TGCGCCAGCAGCCCCACTAGCGGGAGTATGTATGAGCAGTTCTTC. The gene calls are TRBV4-1 and TRBJ2-1; the match to TRBD2 covers 11 bases. The CDR3 spans 15 residues. The V and J ends lost 4 bases and 8 bases, in that order; junction bases with no gene match: 7. Looked up from germline, CDR1 is MGHRA and CDR2 is YSYEKL.

V and J are TRBV5-1 and TRBJ2-5; no definite D call. The ends were cut back, 0 bases at V and 3 bases at J, with 9 bases in the middle. Germline loops: CDR1 SGHRS, CDR2 YFSETQ. This CDR3 is 14 amino acids long. CDR3: CASSLVDTKETQYF. The DNA for the CDR3 is TGCGCCAGCAGCTTGGTCGATACTAAAGAGACCCAGTACTTC.